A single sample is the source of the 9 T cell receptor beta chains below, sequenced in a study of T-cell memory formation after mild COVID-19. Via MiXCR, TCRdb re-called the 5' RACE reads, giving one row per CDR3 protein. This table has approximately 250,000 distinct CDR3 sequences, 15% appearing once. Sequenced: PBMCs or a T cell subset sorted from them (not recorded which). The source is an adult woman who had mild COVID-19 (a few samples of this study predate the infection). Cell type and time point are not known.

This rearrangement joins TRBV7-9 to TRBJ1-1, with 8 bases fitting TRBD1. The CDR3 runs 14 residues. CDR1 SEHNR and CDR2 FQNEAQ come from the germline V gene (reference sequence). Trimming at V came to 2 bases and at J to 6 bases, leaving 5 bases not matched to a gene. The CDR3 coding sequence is TGTGCCAGCAGCTTACAGGGGGCGCGGGCTGAAGCTTTCTTT. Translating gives CASSLQGARAEAFF. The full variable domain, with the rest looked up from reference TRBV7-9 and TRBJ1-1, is DTGVSQNPRHKITKRGQNVTFRCDPISEHNRLYWYRQTLGQGPEFLTYFQNEAQLEKSRLLSDRFSAERPKGSFSTLEIQRTEQGDSAMYLCASSLQGARAEAFFGQGTRLTVV.

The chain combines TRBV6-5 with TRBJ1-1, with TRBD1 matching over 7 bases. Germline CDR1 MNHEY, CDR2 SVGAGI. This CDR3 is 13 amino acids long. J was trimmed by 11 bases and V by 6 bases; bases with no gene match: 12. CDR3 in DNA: TGTGCCAGCAGGAAACAGGGGAGCTACCGGGCTTTCTTT. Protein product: CASRKQGSYRAFF.

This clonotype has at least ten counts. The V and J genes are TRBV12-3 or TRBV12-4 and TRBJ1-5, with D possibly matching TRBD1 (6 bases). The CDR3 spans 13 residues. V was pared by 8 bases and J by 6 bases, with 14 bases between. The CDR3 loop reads CASHPGGSQPQHF. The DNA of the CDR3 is TGTGCCAGCCACCCGGGGGGCAGTCAGCCCCAGCATTTT.

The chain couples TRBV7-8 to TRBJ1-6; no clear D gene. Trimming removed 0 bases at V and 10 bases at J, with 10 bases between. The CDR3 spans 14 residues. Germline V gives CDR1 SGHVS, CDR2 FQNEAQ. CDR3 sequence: CASSLAVTGSPLHF. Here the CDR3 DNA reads TGTGCCAGCAGCTTAGCGGTAACCGGATCACCCCTCCACTTT. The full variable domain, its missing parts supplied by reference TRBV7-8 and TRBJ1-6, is GAGVSQSPRYKVAKRGQDVALRCDPISGHVSLFWYQQALGQGPEFLTYFQNEAQLDKSGLPSDRFFAERPEGSVSTLKIQRTQQEDSAVYLCASSLAVTGSPLHFGNGTRLTVT.

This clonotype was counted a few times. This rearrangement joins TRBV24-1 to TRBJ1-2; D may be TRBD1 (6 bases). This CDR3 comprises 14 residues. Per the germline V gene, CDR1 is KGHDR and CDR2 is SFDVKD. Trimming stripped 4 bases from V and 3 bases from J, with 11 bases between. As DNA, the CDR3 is TGTGCCACCAGTGAGCAAACAGGGCACTATGGCTACACCTTC. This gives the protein CATSEQTGHYGYTF.

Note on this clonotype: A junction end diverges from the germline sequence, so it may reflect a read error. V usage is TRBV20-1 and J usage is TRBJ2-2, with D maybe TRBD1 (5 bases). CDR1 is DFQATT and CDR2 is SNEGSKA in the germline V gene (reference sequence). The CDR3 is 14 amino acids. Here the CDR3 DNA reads TGCGGTGCTAGTAGACAGACGAACACCGGGGAGCTGTTTTTT. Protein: CGASRQTNTGELFF.

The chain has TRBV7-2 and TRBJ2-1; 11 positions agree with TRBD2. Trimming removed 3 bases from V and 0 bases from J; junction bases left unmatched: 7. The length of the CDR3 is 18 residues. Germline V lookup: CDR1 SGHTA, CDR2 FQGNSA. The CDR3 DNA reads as TGTGCCAGCAGCTTGAGGGGGACTAGCGGTCGCTCCTACAATGAGCAGTTCTTC. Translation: CASSLRGTSGRSYNEQFF.

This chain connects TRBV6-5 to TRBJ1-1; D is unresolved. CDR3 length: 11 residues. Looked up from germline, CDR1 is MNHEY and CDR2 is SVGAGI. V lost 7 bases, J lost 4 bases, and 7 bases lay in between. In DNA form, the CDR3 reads TGTGCCAGCATTAGACGCACTGAAGCTTTCTTT. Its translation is CASIRRTEAFF.

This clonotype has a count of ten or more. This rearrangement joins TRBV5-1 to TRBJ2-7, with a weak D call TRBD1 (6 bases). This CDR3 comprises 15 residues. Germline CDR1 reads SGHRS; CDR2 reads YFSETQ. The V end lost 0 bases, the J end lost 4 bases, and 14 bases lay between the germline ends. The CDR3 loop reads CASSLARTEGYEQYF. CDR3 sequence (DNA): TGCGCCAGCAGCTTGGCCCGGACAGAAGGATACGAGCAGTACTTC.